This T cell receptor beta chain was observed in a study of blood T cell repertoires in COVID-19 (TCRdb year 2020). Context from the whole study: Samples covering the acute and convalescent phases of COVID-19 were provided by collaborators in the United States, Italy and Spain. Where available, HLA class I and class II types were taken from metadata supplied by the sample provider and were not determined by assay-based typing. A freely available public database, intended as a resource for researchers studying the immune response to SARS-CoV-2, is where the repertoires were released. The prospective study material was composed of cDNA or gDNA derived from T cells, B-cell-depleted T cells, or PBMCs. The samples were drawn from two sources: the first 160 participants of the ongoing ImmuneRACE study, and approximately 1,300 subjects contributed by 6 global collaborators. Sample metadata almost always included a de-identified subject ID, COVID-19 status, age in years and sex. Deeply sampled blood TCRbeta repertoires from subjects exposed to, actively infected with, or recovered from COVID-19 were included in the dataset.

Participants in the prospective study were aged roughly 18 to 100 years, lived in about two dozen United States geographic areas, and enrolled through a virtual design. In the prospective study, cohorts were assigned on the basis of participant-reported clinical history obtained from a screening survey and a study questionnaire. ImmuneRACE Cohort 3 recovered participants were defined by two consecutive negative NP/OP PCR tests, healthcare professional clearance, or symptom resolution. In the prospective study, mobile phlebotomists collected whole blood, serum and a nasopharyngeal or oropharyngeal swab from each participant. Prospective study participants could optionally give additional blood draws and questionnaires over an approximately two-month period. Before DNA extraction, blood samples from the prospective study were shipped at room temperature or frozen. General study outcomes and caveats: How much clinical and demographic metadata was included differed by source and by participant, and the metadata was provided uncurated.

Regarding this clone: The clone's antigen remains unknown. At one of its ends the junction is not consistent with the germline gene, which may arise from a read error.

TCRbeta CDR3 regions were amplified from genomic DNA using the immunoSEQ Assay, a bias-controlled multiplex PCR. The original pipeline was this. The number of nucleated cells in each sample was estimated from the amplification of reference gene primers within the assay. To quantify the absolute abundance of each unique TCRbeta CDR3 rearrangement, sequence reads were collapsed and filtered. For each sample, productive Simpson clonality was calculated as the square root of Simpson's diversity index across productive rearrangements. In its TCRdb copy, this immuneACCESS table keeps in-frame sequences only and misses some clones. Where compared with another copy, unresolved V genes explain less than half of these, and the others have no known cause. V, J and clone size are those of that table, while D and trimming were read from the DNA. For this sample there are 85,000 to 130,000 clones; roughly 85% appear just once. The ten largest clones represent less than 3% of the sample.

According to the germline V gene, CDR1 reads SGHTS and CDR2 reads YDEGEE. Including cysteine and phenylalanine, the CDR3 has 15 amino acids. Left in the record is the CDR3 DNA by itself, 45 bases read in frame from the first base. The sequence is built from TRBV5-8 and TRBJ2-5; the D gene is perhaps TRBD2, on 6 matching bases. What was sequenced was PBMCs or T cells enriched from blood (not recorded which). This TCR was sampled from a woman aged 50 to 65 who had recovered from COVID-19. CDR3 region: CASSLAGTGQKTQYF. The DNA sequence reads TGTGCCAGCAGCTTGGCCGGGACTGGCCAAAAGACCCAGTACTTC.